What follows describes a single T cell receptor beta chain. This CDR3 is also generated by other DNA sequences in the sample. CDR1 and CDR2 (germline): SEHNR, FQNEAQ (reference sequence). The V end was cut by 0 bases, the J end by 3 bases, with 7 bases between. The CDR3 totals 14 residues. This entry is derived from a study of blood T cell repertoires in COVID-19. Whole-study context: Whether acute or convalescent, the COVID-19 samples came from the United States, Italy and Spain. From T cells, B-cell-depleted T cells, or PBMCs came the material, which was cDNA or gDNA.

How the authors handled the data: Scientists estimated how many nucleated cells there were by amplifying reference gene primers. The table came from immunoSEQ multiplex PCR; TCRdb's copy has only in-frame clones and leaves some out. The DNA was the basis for D and trimming; V, J and clone size are from that table. Of about 270,000 clones detected, about 89% appear once; the ten largest clones hold under 2.5%. V usage is TRBV7-9 and J usage is TRBJ2-3, with D possibly matching TRBD2 (6 bases). The sequencing input was peripheral blood. The receptor was derived from a woman between 45 and 60 years old with acute or convalescent COVID-19. Written as DNA, the CDR3 is TGTGCCAGCAGCTTAGCGAGCGGGACAGATACGCAGTATTTT. This gives the protein CASSLASGTDTQYF.